This T cell receptor (beta chain) was recorded in a study of cytomegalovirus exposure and HLA in healthy donors. The primer mix had 60 Vbeta and 13 Jbeta primers. The authors' processing: Per a later analysis, the number of unique TCR beta chains was roughly 80 million, of which roughly 9.9 million were shared. The repertoire was sequenced with immunoSEQ multiplex PCR; TCRdb's copy has only in-frame clones and lacks some. V and J calls and clone size are as listed in that table; D and trimming were resolved from the DNA. Of 100,000 to 150,000 clones in the sample, over 70% were seen once. The CDR3 sequence is 15 residues long. The V gene's germline CDR1 is SGHAT and CDR2 FQNNGV. V gave up 5 bases and J gave up 6 bases; unmatched junction bases: 10.

This receptor was obtained from a woman aged 50 to 60 in good health and CMV-seronegative. V is TRBV11-2 and J is TRBJ1-1, with 9 bases that match TRBD1. Sequencing used PBMCs. The CDR3 loop is CASSTYRGQSSEAFF. In nucleotides, the CDR3 is TGTGCCAGCAGCACCTACAGGGGGCAGTCTTCTGAAGCTTTCTTT.